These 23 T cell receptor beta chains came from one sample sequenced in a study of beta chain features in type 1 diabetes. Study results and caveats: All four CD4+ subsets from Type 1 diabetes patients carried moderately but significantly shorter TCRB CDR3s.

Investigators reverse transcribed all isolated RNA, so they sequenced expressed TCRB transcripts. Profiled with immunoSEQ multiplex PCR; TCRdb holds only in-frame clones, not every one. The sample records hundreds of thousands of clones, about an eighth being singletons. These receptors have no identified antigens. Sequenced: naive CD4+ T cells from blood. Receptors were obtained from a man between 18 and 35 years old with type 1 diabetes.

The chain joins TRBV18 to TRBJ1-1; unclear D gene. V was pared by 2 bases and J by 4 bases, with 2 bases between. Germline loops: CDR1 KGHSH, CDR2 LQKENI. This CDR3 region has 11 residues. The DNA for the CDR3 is TGTGCCAGCTCACCAAGCACTGAAGCTTTCTTT. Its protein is CASSPSTEAFF.

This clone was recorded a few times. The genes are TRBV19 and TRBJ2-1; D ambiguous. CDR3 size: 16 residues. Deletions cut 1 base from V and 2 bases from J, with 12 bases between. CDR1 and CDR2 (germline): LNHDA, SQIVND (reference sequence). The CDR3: CASSIGDIRPYNEQFF. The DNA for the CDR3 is TGTGCCAGTAGTATAGGCGACATTCGGCCCTACAATGAGCAGTTCTTC.

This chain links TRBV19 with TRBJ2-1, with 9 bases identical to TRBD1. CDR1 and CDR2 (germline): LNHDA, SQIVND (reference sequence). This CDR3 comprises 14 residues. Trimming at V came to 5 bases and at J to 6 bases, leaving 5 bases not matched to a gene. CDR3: CASSDRGYVNEQFF. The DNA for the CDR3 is TGTGCCAGTAGTGACAGGGGGTATGTCAATGAGCAGTTCTTC.

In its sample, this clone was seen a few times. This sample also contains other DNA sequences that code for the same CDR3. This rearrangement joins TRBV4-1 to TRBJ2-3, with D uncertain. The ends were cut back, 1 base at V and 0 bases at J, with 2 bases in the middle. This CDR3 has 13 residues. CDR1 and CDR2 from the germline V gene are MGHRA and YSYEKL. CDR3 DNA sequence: TGCGCCAGCAGCCAAGCCAGCACAGATACGCAGTATTTT. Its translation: CASSQASTDTQYF.

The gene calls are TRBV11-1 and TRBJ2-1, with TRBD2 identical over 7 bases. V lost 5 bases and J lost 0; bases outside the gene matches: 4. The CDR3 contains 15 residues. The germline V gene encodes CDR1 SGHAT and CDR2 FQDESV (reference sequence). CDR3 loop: CASSGEGNSYNEQFF. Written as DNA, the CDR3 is TGTGCCAGCAGCGGGGAGGGAAACTCCTACAATGAGCAGTTCTTC.

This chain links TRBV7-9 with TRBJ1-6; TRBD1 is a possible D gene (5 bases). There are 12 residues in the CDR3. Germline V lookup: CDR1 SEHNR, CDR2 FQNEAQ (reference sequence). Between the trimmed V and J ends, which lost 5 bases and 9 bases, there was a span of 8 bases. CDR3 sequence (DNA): TGTGCCAGCAGCAGAGACAGTTCACCCCTCCACTTT. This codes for CASSRDSSPLHF.

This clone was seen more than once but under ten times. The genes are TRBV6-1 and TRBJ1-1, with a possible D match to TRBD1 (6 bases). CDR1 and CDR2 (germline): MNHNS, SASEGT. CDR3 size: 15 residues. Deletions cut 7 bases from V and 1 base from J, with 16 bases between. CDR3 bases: TGTGCCAGCACCAGGGACAAAAATAGGAACACTGAAGCTTTCTTT. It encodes CASTRDKNRNTEAFF.

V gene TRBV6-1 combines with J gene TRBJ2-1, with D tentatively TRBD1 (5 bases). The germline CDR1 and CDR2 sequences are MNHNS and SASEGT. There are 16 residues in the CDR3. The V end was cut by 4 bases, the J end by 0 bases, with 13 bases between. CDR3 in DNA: TGTGCCAGCAGTGTCAGTACAGGAAGCTCCTACAATGAGCAGTTCTTC. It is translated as CASSVSTGSSYNEQFF.

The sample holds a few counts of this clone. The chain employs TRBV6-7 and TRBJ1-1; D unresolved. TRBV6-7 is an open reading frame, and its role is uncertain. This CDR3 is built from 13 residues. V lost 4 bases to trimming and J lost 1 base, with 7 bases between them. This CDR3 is CASSSHKNTEAFF. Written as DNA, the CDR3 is TGTGCCAGCAGTTCACATAAGAACACTGAAGCTTTCTTT.

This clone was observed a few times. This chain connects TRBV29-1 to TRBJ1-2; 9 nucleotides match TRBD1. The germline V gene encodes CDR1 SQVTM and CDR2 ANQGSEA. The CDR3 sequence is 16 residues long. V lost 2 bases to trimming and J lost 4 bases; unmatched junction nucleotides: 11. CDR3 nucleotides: TGCAGCGTTGAATGGCTAAGGACAGGGGACGGCTATGGCTACACCTTC. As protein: CSVEWLRTGDGYGYTF.

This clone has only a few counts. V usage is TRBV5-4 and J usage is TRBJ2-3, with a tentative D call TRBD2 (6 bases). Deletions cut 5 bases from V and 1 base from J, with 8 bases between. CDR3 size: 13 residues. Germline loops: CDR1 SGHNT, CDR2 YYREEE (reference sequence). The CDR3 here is CASRPSGTDTQYF. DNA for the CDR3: TGTGCCAGCAGGCCTAGCGGCACAGATACGCAGTATTTT.

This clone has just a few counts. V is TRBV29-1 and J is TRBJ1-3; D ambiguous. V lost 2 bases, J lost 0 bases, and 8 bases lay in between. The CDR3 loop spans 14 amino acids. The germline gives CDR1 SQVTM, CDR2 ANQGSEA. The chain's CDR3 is CSVEWMSSGNTIYF. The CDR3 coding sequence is TGCAGCGTTGAATGGATGAGCTCTGGAAACACCATATATTTT.

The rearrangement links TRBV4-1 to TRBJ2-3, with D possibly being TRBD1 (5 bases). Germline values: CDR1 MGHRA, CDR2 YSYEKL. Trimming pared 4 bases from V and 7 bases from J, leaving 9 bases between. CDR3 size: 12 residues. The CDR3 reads CASSPQGYTQYF. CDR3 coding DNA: TGCGCCAGCAGCCCCCAGGGATATACGCAGTATTTT.

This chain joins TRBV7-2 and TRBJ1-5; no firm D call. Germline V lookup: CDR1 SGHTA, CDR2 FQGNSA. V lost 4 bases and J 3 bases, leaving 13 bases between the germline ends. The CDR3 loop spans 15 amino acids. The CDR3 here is CASSSDPNFNQPQHF. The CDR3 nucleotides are TGTGCCAGCAGCTCAGATCCAAATTTCAATCAGCCCCAGCATTTT.

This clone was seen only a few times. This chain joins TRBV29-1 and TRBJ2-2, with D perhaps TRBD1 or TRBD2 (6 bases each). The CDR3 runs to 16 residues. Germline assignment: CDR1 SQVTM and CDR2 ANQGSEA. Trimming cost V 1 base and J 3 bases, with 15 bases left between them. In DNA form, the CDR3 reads TGCAGCGTTGAAGGGGGGCGGGACGACTACACCGGGGAGCTGTTTTTT. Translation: CSVEGGRDDYTGELFF.

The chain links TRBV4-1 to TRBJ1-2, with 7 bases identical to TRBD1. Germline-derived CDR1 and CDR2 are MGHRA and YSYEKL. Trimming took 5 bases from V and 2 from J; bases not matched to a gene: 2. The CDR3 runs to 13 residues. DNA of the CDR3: TGCGCCAGCAGCTTGGGACAGAACTATGGCTACACCTTC. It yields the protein CASSLGQNYGYTF.

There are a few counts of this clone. The CDR3 DNA follows: TGCAGCGTTCTGGGGGTGAACACTGAAGCTTTCTTT. This sequence encodes CSVLGVNTEAFF. V is TRBV29-1 and J is TRBJ1-1; tentative D call: TRBD1 (5 bases). Germline CDR1 is SQVTM and CDR2 is ANQGSEA. This CDR3 has 12 residues. V was pared by 5 bases and J by 0 bases, with 7 bases between.

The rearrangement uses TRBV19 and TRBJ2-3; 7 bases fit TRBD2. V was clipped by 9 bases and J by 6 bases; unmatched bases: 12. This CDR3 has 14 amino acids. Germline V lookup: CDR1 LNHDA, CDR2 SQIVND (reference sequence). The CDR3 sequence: CASSLGGGADTQYF. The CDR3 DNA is TGTGCCAGCAGCTTGGGCGGGGGAGCGGATACGCAGTATTTT.

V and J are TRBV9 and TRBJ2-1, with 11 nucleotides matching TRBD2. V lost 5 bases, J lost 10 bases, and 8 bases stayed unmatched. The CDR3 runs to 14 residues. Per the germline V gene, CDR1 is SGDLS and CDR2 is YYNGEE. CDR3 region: CASSGHTSGGEQFF. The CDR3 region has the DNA TGTGCCAGCAGTGGACATACTAGCGGGGGCGAGCAGTTCTTC.

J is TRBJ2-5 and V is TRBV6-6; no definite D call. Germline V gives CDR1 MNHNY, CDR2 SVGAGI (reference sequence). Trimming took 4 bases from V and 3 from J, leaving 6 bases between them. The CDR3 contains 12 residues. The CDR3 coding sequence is TGTGCCAGCAGTTTCGATAAAGAGACCCAGTACTTC. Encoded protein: CASSFDKETQYF.

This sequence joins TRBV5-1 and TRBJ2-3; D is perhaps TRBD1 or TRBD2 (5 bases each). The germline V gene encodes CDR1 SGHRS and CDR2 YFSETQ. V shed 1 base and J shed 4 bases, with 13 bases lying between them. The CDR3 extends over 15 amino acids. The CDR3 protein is CASSLLDMGADTQYF. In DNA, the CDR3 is TGCGCCAGCAGCTTGCTGGACATGGGGGCAGATACGCAGTATTTT. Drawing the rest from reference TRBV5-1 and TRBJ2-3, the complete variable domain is KAGVTQTPRYLIKTRGQQVTLSCSPISGHRSVSWYQQTPGQGLQFLFEYFSETQRNKGNFPGRFSGRQFSNSRSEMNVSTLELGDSALYLCASSLLDMGADTQYFGPGTRLTVL.

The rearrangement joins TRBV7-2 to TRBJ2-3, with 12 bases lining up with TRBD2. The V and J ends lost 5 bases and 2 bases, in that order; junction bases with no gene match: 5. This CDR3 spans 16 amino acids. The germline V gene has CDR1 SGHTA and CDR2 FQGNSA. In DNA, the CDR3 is TGTGCCAGCAGCAAGTGGACTAGCGGGGACACAGATACGCAGTATTTT. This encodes CASSKWTSGDTDTQYF.

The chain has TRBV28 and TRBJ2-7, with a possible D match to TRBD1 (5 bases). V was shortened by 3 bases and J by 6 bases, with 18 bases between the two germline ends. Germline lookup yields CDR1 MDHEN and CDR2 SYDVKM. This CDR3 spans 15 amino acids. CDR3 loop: CASSLPAFRVREQYF. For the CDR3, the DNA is TGTGCCAGCAGTTTGCCTGCCTTCAGGGTCCGCGAGCAGTACTTC.